This T cell receptor beta chain is drawn from a study of blood T cell repertoires in COVID-19. Study-level background: The United States, Italy and Spain supplied acute and convalescent COVID-19 samples.

Repertoires were generated with immunoSEQ multiplex PCR, while TCRdb's copy carries only in-frame clones and drops some. The table lists 250,000 to 350,000 clones, 87% of them singletons. Per the germline V gene, CDR1 is SGHTA and CDR2 is FQGNSA. The CDR3 is made up of 15 amino acids. Trimming removed 0 bases from V and 0 bases from J, with 8 bases in between. V and J are TRBV7-2 and TRBJ2-5; D call uncertain. The TCR was taken from a woman between 25 and 40 years old who had recovered from COVID-19. The specimen was PBMCs or T cells enriched from blood (not recorded which). CDR3 region: CASSLAPQYQETQYF. For the CDR3, the DNA is TGTGCCAGCAGCTTAGCCCCCCAGTACCAAGAGACCCAGTACTTC.